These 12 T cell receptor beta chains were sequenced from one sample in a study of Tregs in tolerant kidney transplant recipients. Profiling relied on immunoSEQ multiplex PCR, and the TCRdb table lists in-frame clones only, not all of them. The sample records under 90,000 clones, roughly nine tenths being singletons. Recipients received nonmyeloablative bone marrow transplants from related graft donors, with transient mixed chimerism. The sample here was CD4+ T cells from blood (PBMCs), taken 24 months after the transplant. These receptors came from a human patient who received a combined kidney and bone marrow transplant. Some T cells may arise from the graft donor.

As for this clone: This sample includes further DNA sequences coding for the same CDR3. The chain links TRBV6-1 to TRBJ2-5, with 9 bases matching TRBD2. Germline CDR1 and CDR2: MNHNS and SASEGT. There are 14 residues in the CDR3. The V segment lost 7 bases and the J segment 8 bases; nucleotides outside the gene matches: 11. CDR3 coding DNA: TGTGCCAGCAAAACGGGACTAGCTATAGAAACCCAGTACTTC. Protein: CASKTGLAIETQYF.

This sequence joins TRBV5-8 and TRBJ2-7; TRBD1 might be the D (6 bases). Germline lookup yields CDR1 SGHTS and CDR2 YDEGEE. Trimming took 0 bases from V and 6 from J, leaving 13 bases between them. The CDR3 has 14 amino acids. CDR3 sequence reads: CASSLAAGAGEQYF. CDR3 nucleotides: TGTGCCAGCAGCTTGGCCGCAGGGGCCGGCGAGCAGTACTTC.

CDR3 residues: CASSHPPGLSTNEKLFF. In DNA form, the CDR3 reads TGTGCCAGTAGCCACCCCCCGGGACTTTCAACTAATGAAAAACTGTTTTTT. The rearrangement uses TRBV19 and TRBJ1-4; possible D gene TRBD1, 5 bases. The CDR3 consists of 17 residues. The germline V gene encodes CDR1 LNHDA and CDR2 SQIVND (reference sequence). V dropped 6 bases and J dropped 0 bases, with 17 bases sitting between them.

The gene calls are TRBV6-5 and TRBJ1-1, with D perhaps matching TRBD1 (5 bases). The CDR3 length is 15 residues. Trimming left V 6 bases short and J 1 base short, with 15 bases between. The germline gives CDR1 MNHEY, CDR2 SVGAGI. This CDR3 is CASRARGGSNTEAFF. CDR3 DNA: TGTGCCAGCAGGGCCCGGGGGGGATCGAACACTGAAGCTTTCTTT.

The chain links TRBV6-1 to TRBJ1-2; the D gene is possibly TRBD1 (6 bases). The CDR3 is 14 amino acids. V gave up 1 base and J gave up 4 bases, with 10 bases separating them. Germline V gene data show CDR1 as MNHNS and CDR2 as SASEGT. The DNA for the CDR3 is TGTGCCAGCAGTGAAGTCACAGGGACCTATGGCTACACCTTC. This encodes CASSEVTGTYGYTF.

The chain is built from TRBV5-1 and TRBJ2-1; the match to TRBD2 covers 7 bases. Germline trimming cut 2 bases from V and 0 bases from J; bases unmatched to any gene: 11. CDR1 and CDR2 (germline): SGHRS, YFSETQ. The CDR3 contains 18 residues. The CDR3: CASSFEGRALRSYNEQFF. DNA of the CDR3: TGCGCCAGCAGCTTCGAGGGGAGGGCCCTGCGCTCCTACAATGAGCAGTTCTTC.

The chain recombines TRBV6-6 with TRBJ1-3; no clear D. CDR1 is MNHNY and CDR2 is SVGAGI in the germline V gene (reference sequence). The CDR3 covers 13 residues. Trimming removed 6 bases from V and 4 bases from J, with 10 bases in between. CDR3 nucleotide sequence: TGTGCCAGCAGAGAGAGGGTGGGAAACACCATATATTTT. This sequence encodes CASRERVGNTIYF.

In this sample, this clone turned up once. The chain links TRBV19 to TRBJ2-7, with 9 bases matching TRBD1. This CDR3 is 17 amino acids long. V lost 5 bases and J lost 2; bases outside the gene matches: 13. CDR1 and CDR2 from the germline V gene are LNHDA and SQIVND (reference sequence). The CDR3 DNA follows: TGTGCCAGTAGTCTCAACGGCCCCGGGACAGGGACCTACGAGCAGTACTTC. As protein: CASSLNGPGTGTYEQYF.

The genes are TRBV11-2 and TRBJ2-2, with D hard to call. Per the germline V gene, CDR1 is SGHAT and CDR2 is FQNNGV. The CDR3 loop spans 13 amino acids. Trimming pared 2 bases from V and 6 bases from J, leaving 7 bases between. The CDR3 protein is CASSLPLSGELFF. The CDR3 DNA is TGTGCCAGCAGCTTACCCCTATCCGGGGAGCTGTTTTTT.

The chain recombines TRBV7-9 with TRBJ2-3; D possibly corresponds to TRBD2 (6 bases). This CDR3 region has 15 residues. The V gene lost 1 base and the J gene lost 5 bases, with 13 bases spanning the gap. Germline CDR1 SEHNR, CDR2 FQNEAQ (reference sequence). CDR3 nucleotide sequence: TGTGCCAGCAGCTTAGGGACGTCGGGAGTAGATACGCAGTATTTT. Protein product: CASSLGTSGVDTQYF.

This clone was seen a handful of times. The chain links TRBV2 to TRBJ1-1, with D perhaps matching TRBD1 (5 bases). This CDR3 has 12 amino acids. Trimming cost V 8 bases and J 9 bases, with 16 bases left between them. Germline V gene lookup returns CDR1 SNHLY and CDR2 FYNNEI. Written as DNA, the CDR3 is TGTGCCAGCGGTTTTCGGGACTCTCAAGCTTTCTTT. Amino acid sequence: CASGFRDSQAFF.

In DNA, the CDR3 is TGTGCCAGCAGCTCCGGGACAGGGGGTCCCTACGAGCAGTACTTC. As protein: CASSSGTGGPYEQYF. This chain joins TRBV2 and TRBJ2-7, with 11 bases lining up with TRBD1. V trimming: 6 bases; J trimming: 2 bases; junction bases outside the gene matches: 6. Germline V CDR1 and CDR2: SNHLY, FYNNEI. This CDR3 comprises 15 residues.